This T cell receptor (beta chain) was captured by sequencing in a study of CD8 T cells in ankylosing spondylitis. This clonotype was observed many times. As yet, its antigen is unknown. A single record per CDR3 protein comes from TCRdb applying MiXCR to the 5' RACE reads. Of fewer than 550,000 distinct CDR3 sequences in the sample, approximately 5% were seen once. J gave up 5 bases and V 4 bases, and 4 bases lay outside the gene matches. Germline-derived CDR1 and CDR2 are SGHRS and YFSETQ. The CDR3 consists of 14 residues. Notes on the study in general: Apparently characteristic of ankylosing spondylitis blood was a TCR beta motif (about eight highly homologous variants). Earlier work had already found some motif variants in reactive arthritis synovial fluid and blood.

The V and J genes are TRBV5-1 and TRBJ2-5; 11 nucleotides match TRBD1. The sequence came from a male donor with ankylosing spondylitis. The sequenced material came from blood, either unsorted or a sorted T cell fraction (not recorded which). The CDR3 sequence is CASSAGTGGETQYF. In nucleotides, the CDR3 is TGCGCCAGCAGCGCCGGGACAGGGGGGGAGACCCAGTACTTC.